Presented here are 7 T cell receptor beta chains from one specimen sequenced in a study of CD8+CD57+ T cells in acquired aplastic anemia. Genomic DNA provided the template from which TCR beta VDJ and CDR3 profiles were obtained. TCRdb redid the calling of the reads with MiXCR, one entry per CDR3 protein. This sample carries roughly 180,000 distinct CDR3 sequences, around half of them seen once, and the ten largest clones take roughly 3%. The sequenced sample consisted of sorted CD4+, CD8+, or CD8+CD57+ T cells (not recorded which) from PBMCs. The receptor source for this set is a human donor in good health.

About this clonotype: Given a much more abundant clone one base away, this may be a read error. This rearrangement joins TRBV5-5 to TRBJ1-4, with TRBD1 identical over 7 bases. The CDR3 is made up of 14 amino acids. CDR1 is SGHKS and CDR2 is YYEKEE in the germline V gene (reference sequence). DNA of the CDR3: TGTGCCGGCAGCTTCGGGACAGCCCATGAAAAACTGTTTTTT. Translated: CAGSFGTAHEKLFF.

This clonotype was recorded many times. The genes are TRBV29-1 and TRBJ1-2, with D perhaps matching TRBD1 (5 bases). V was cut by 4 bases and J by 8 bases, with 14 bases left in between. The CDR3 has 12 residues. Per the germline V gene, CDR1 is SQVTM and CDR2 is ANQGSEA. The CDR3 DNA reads TGCAGCGTTGCGGGTTCAGGGAAAGGCTACACCTTC. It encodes CSVAGSGKGYTF.

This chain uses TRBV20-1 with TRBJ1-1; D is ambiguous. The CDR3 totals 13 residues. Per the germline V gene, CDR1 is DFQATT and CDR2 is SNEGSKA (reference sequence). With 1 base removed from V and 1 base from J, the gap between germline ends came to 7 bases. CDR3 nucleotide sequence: TGCAGTGCTAGAGCAGGAACGAACACTGAAGCTTTCTTT. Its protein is CSARAGTNTEAFF.

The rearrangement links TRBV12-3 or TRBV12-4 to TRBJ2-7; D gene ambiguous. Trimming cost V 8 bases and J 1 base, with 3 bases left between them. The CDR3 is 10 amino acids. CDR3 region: CASGSYEQYF. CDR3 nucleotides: TGTGCCAGCGGTTCCTACGAGCAGTACTTC.

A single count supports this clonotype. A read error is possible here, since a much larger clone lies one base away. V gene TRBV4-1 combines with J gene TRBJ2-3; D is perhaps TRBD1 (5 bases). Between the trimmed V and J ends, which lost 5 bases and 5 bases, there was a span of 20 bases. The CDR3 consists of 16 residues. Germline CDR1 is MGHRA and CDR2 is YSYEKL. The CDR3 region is CASSEGPAHTGDTQYF. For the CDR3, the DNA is TGCGCCAGCAGCGAAGGACCGGCTCACACAGGAGATACGCAGTATTTT.

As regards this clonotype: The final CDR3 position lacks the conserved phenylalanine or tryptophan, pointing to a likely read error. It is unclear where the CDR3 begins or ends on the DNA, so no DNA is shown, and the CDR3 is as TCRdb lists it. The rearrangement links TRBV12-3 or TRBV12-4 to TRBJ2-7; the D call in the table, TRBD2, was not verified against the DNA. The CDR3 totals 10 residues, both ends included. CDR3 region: CASSLEGLAG.

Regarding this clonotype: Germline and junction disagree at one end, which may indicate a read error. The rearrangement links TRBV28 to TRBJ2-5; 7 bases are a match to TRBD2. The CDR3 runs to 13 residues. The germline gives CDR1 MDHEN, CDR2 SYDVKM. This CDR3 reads CASITGGEEAQCF. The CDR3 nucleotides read TGTGCCAGTATAACGGGGGGAGAGGAGGCCCAGTGCTTC.